The 31 T cell receptor beta chains in this list originate from one sample, sequenced in a study of blood T cells in healthy people across ages. Sample-barcoded 5' priming and a J-beta primer mix drove a second PCR of roughly 6 to 12 cycles. TCRdb fed the 5' RACE reads into MiXCR, producing one record per CDR3 protein. This table has 600,000 to 1,000,000 distinct CDR3 sequences, roughly 25% appearing once. These records were also assigned to another study, of T cells of mothers and their children.

Sequencing used blood. The receptors come from a boy between 10 and 17 years old in good health.

This clonotype was observed many times. V gene TRBV9 combines with J gene TRBJ1-2, with 7 bases identical to TRBD1. This CDR3 comprises 13 residues. The germline CDR1 and CDR2 sequences are SGDLS and YYNGEE. V was clipped by 2 bases and J by 3 bases; unmatched bases: 1. DNA for the CDR3: TGTGCCAGCAGCGTGGGGACAGACTATGGCTACACCTTC. Its protein is CASSVGTDYGYTF.

This clonotype has a handful of counts. J is TRBJ2-1 and V is TRBV3-1, with D tentatively TRBD1 (6 bases). The DNA end favors TRBJ2-5, so the J call may be wrong. CDR3 size: 16 residues. Germline V gene lookup returns CDR1 LGHDT and CDR2 YNNKEL (reference sequence). The CDR3, as DNA: TGTGCCAGCAGCCAAGCGATGGGCGGCAGGGGAGAGACCCAGTACTTC. Its translation is CASSQAMGGRGETQYF.

This clonotype was detected only a few times. CDR3 DNA: TGTGCCAGCAGTGCTCTTCCCCACGAGCAGTACTTC. It is translated as CASSALPHEQYF. This chain connects TRBV2 to TRBJ2-7; D remains ambiguous. The V end lost 4 bases, the J end lost 5 bases, and 9 bases lay between the germline ends. The CDR3 totals 12 residues. Germline lookup yields CDR1 SNHLY and CDR2 FYNNEI.

The V gene is TRBV30, the J gene TRBJ2-6, with D unclear. CDR3 length: 16 residues. With 5 bases removed from V and 0 bases from J, the gap between germline ends came to 14 bases. Looked up from germline, CDR1 is GTSNPN and CDR2 is SVGIG (reference sequence). The CDR3 sequence is CAWDGSLLSGANVLTF. In DNA form, the CDR3 reads TGTGCCTGGGACGGTTCCCTACTCTCTGGGGCCAACGTCCTGACTTTC. Together with reference TRBV30 and TRBJ2-6, the CDR3 gives the full variable domain: SQTIHQWPATLVQPVGSPLSLECTVEGTSNPNLYWYRQAAGRGLQLLFYSVGIGQISSEVPQNLSASRPQDRQFILSSKKLLLSDSGFYLCAWDGSLLSGANVLTFGAGSRLTVL.

The chain has TRBV11-2 and TRBJ2-5; D uncertain. This CDR3 comprises 17 residues. Germline lookup yields CDR1 SGHAT and CDR2 FQNNGV. V was clipped by 2 bases and J by 2 bases, with 18 bases between them. The CDR3 loop is CASSLSIGQNSQETQYF. In DNA, the CDR3 is TGTGCCAGCAGCTTATCAATAGGGCAGAACTCTCAAGAGACCCAGTACTTC.

This clonotype has more than one count but fewer than ten. The J gene is TRBJ2-5, the V gene TRBV20-1; D possibly corresponds to TRBD1 (5 bases). The CDR3 sequence is 12 residues long. The germline V and J ends were trimmed by 1 base and 4 bases, with 7 bases remaining between them. Germline lookup yields CDR1 DFQATT and CDR2 SNEGSKA (reference sequence). CDR3 region: CSARAGLETQYF. The CDR3 DNA sequence: TGCAGTGCTAGAGCAGGGCTAGAGACCCAGTACTTC.

This clonotype was found many times. This sequence joins TRBV4-3 and TRBJ1-4, with 8 bases lining up with TRBD1. The V segment lost 0 bases and the J segment 3 bases; nucleotides outside the gene matches: 6. The germline V gene encodes CDR1 LGHNA and CDR2 YSLEER. This CDR3 region has 17 residues. The CDR3 sequence is CASSQDPPTGANEKLFF. DNA for the CDR3: TGCGCCAGCAGCCAAGACCCCCCGACAGGGGCTAATGAAAAACTGTTTTTT.

This clonotype was counted once. The chain links TRBV7-2 to TRBJ1-1; no clear D gene. This CDR3 contains 13 residues. Germline V CDR1 and CDR2: SGHTA, FQGNSA. The V gene lost 5 bases and the J gene lost 1 base, with 8 bases spanning the gap. Here the CDR3 reads CASSKDPNTEAFF. The CDR3 DNA sequence: TGTGCCAGCAGCAAAGATCCGAACACTGAAGCTTTCTTT. Variable domain in full (rest from reference TRBV7-2 and TRBJ1-1): GAGVSQSPSNKVTEKGKDVELRCDPISGHTALYWYRQSLGQGLEFLIYFQGNSAPDKSGLPSDRFSAERTGGSVSTLTIQRTQQEDSAVYLCASSKDPNTEAFFGQGTRLTVV.

This clonotype was counted between two and nine times. The chain recombines TRBV6-5 with TRBJ1-6, with a weak D call TRBD1 (5 bases). This CDR3 has 16 residues. Germline CDR1 is MNHEY and CDR2 is SVGAGI. Trimming took off 0 bases at V and 10 bases at J, with 16 bases between the two ends. CDR3 nucleotide sequence: TGTGCCAGCAGTTACTCGAAACAGGCCATAAACTCACCCCTCCACTTT. Translation gives CASSYSKQAINSPLHF.

The rearrangement joins TRBV4-3 to TRBJ1-5, with D possibly being TRBD1 (5 bases). The CDR3 is 14 residues long. V was shortened by 4 bases and J by 6 bases, with 13 bases between the two germline ends. Germline CDR1 LGHNA, CDR2 YSLEER. In DNA form, the CDR3 reads TGCGCCAGCAGCCGAGATGCAGGGCTTCAGCCCCAGCATTTT. It is translated as CASSRDAGLQPQHF.

This clonotype was recorded a few times. V and J are TRBV5-1 and TRBJ1-2; D possibly corresponds to TRBD1 (5 bases). CDR1 SGHRS and CDR2 YFSETQ come from the germline V gene. V gave up 4 bases and J gave up 6 bases, with 13 bases separating them. The CDR3 runs to 13 residues. CDR3 coding DNA: TGCGCCAGCAGCCACACCCCGGGGGATGGCTACACCTTC. Amino acid sequence: CASSHTPGDGYTF.

The chain uses TRBV20-1 and TRBJ2-1, with a possible D match to TRBD1 (5 bases). Germline V gene sequence: CDR1 DFQATT, CDR2 SNEGSKA (reference sequence). Trimming cost V 5 bases and J 5 bases, with 7 bases left between them. The CDR3 length is 11 residues. CDR3 protein: CSAGAHNEQFF. The DNA of the CDR3 is TGCAGTGCTGGGGCCCACAATGAGCAGTTCTTC.

The V and J genes are TRBV20-1 and TRBJ2-5; 7 nucleotides agree with TRBD1. The CDR3 covers 14 residues. Germline CDR1 reads DFQATT; CDR2 reads SNEGSKA (reference sequence). V lost 6 bases to trimming and J lost 5 bases; unmatched junction nucleotides: 12. CDR3 region: CSAHTPQGKETQYF. The DNA of the CDR3 is TGCAGTGCCCACACTCCACAGGGGAAGGAGACCCAGTACTTC.

The genes are TRBV7-2 and TRBJ1-1; 7 bases are a match to TRBD1. Germline V lookup: CDR1 SGHTA, CDR2 FQGNSA. The CDR3 runs to 17 residues. The ends lost 7 bases at V and 3 bases at J; junction bases unmatched: 17. The CDR3 nucleotides are TGTGCCAGCAAGAGGGACAGCGGAATCGGTCGGGACACTGAAGCTTTCTTT. It yields the protein CASKRDSGIGRDTEAFF.

Only a few counts were recorded for this clonotype. The CDR3 region is CASSLQVAKNIQYF. CDR3 DNA: TGTGCCAGCAGTCTACAGGTAGCCAAAAACATTCAGTACTTC. V is TRBV28 and J is TRBJ2-4; D is perhaps TRBD1 (5 bases). Per germline, CDR1 MDHEN and CDR2 SYDVKM. With 5 bases removed from V and 0 bases from J, the gap between germline ends came to 8 bases. The CDR3 sequence is 14 residues long. The full variable domain, rest sourced from reference TRBV28 and TRBJ2-4, is DVKVTQSSRYLVKRTGEKVFLECVQDMDHENMFWYRQDPGLGLRLIYFSYDVKMKEKGDIPEGYSVSREKKERFSLILESASTNQTSMYLCASSLQVAKNIQYFGAGTRLSVL.

The sample holds a few counts of this clonotype. This rearrangement joins TRBV7-2 to TRBJ2-3; 7 nucleotides match TRBD2. CDR3 size: 16 residues. CDR1 is SGHTA, CDR2 FQGNSA, per germline. The ends lost 3 bases at V and 2 bases at J; junction bases unmatched: 8. CDR3 region: CASSFGSGLDTDTQYF. CDR3 coding DNA: TGTGCCAGCAGCTTTGGTAGCGGGTTAGACACAGATACGCAGTATTTT.

This clonotype was seen a few times. This chain connects TRBV4-3 to TRBJ2-1; tentative D call: TRBD1 (6 bases). Trimming took 3 bases from V and 7 from J, leaving 16 bases between them. The CDR3 has 15 amino acids. Germline lookup yields CDR1 LGHNA and CDR2 YSLEER. CDR3 sequence: CASSHSTDRSNEQFF. CDR3 sequence (DNA): TGCGCCAGCAGCCATTCCACCGACAGGTCGAATGAGCAGTTCTTC.

The chain recombines TRBV5-6 with TRBJ2-5, with D perhaps matching TRBD2 (5 bases). Deletions cut 10 bases from V and 7 bases from J, with 20 bases between. In germline, CDR1 is SGHDT, CDR2 YYEEEE. The CDR3 is 13 amino acids. This CDR3 is CAAGPSSGVTQYF. The DNA for the CDR3 is TGTGCCGCGGGCCCATCAAGCGGAGTGACCCAGTACTTC.

The CDR3 here is CASSQGGLAGSSYNEQFF. In nucleotides, the CDR3 is TGTGCCAGCAGCCAAGGTGGACTAGCGGGGAGCTCCTACAATGAGCAGTTCTTC. This rearrangement joins TRBV3-1 to TRBJ2-1; 12 bases align to TRBD2. The CDR3 runs 18 residues. Germline values: CDR1 LGHDT, CDR2 YNNKEL (reference sequence). With 1 base clipped from V and 0 bases from J, the junction kept 4 bases outside the gene matches.

This chain joins TRBV20-1 and TRBJ2-7; D may be TRBD1 or TRBD2 (5 bases each). The CDR3 length is 12 residues. V dropped 6 bases and J dropped 0 bases, with 9 bases sitting between them. Germline V lookup: CDR1 DFQATT, CDR2 SNEGSKA (reference sequence). CDR3 DNA sequence: TGCAGTGCCGGGACGGTCTCCTACGAGCAGTACTTC. This gives the protein CSAGTVSYEQYF.

This clonotype was found a few times. The gene calls are TRBV24-1 and TRBJ2-7; D is unresolved. V was pared by 5 bases and J by 5 bases, with 15 bases between. The germline CDR1 and CDR2 sequences are KGHDR and SFDVKD. The CDR3 sequence is 14 residues long. The CDR3 loop reads CATSGRNSLDEQYF. The CDR3 nucleotides read TGTGCCACCAGTGGTCGGAACAGTTTGGACGAGCAGTACTTC.

This clonotype was counted a single time. This sequence joins TRBV7-9 and TRBJ1-6; the D is unclear. The V end was cut by 3 bases, the J end by 4 bases, with 10 bases between. The CDR3 loop spans 15 amino acids. Germline loops: CDR1 SEHNR, CDR2 FQNEAQ (reference sequence). The CDR3 here is CASSFNSGYNSPLHF. CDR3 DNA sequence: TGTGCCAGCAGCTTTAATTCCGGATATAATTCACCCCTCCACTTT.

This chain connects TRBV7-3 to TRBJ2-3; TRBD1 aligns across 7 bases. With V trimmed by 4 bases and J by 4 bases, 8 bases remained unmatched. CDR3 length: 15 amino acids. Germline assignment: CDR1 SGHTA and CDR2 FQGTGA. The CDR3 DNA is TGTGCCAGCAGCTCTGAACAGGGGTCCCCAGATACGCAGTATTTT. Encoded protein: CASSSEQGSPDTQYF. Drawing the rest from reference TRBV7-3 and TRBJ2-3, the complete variable domain is GAGVSQTPSNKVTEKGKYVELRCDPISGHTALYWYRQSLGQGPEFLIYFQGTGAADDSGLPNDRFFAVRPEGSVSTLKIQRTERGDSAVYLCASSSEQGSPDTQYFGPGTRLTVL.

The chain employs TRBV4-3 and TRBJ2-5, with TRBD1 identical over 8 bases. The last part of the DNA fits TRBJ2-1 better; the J call may be wrong. CDR1 is LGHNA, CDR2 YSLEER, per germline. The CDR3 runs 18 residues. CDR3 in amino acids: CASSQDGAGTGAYNEQFF. CDR3 in DNA: TGCGCCAGCAGCCAAGATGGGGCCGGGACAGGAGCCTACAATGAGCAGTTCTTC.

The chain combines TRBV27 with TRBJ2-2; 10 bases are shared with TRBD1. The V segment lost 5 bases and the J segment 5 bases; nucleotides outside the gene matches: 11. The length of the CDR3 is 17 residues. In germline, CDR1 is MNHEY, CDR2 SMNVEV (reference sequence). The CDR3 bases are TGTGCCAGCAGTCTAAGACAGGGGGCGCGGCAGACCGGGGAGCTGTTTTTT. This translates into CASSLRQGARQTGELFF.

This clonotype was picked up a small number of times. This chain uses TRBV11-1 with TRBJ2-2; D is possibly TRBD1 or TRBD2 (5 bases each). The CDR3 has 14 residues. The germline V gene has CDR1 SGHAT and CDR2 FQDESV (reference sequence). With 2 bases removed from V and 4 bases from J, the gap between germline ends came to 8 bases. The CDR3 is CASSLRGATGELFF. CDR3 nucleotides: TGTGCCAGCAGCTTAAGAGGGGCCACCGGGGAGCTGTTTTTT.

V is TRBV5-1 and J is TRBJ2-5, with 7 bases that match TRBD1. From germline, CDR1 is SGHRS and CDR2 YFSETQ. This CDR3 region has 13 residues. V shed 7 bases and J 3 bases; nucleotides not matched to a gene: 6. The CDR3 DNA follows: TGCGCCAGCGCCGGGACAGCAAAAGAGACCCAGTACTTC. This encodes CASAGTAKETQYF. Supplemented by reference TRBV5-1 and TRBJ2-5, the full variable domain reads KAGVTQTPRYLIKTRGQQVTLSCSPISGHRSVSWYQQTPGQGLQFLFEYFSETQRNKGNFPGRFSGRQFSNSRSEMNVSTLELGDSALYLCASAGTAKETQYFGPGTRLLVL.

The CDR3 nucleotides read TGTGCCAGCAGCTTAAATGCCGGGGTTGATTGGGAGCTGTTTTTT. This gives the protein CASSLNAGVDWELFF. The chain recombines TRBV11-1 with TRBJ2-2; a possible D gene is TRBD2 (5 bases). The CDR3 sequence is 15 residues long. The V gene lost 2 bases and the J gene lost 9 bases, with 16 bases spanning the gap. The V gene's germline CDR1 is SGHAT and CDR2 FQDESV (reference sequence).

This clonotype was detected a few times. This rearrangement joins TRBV4-3 to TRBJ2-5, with TRBD2 as a possible D gene (6 bases). Deletions cut 1 base from V and 7 bases from J, with 13 bases between. The CDR3 is made up of 14 amino acids. Germline lookup yields CDR1 LGHNA and CDR2 YSLEER. The CDR3 nucleotides are TGCGCCAGCAGCCAAGTGGGGGGTTCGGGGACCCAGTACTTC. This codes for CASSQVGGSGTQYF.

This clonotype was counted only a few times. The chain links TRBV7-3 to TRBJ2-6, with TRBD1 matching over 8 bases. This CDR3 region has 17 residues. V lost 2 bases to trimming and J lost 3 bases; unmatched junction nucleotides: 6. Germline V gene sequence: CDR1 SGHTA, CDR2 FQGTGA. The chain's CDR3 is CASSLQVRGLGANVLTF. The DNA for the CDR3 is TGTGCCAGCAGCTTACAGGTCAGGGGGCTTGGGGCCAACGTCCTGACTTTC.

V usage is TRBV20-1 and J usage is TRBJ2-5, with 8 nucleotides matching TRBD2. This CDR3 spans 15 amino acids. Looked up from germline, CDR1 is DFQATT and CDR2 is SNEGSKA (reference sequence). Trimming took 3 bases from V and 0 from J; bases not matched to a gene: 6. The CDR3 spells CSARKTSGYQETQYF. CDR3 nucleotide sequence: TGCAGTGCTAGGAAAACTAGCGGATACCAAGAGACCCAGTACTTC.